This record looks at one T cell receptor beta chain sequence and its context. This sample is part of a study of blood T cell repertoires in COVID-19. Study context: Samples taken during acute and convalescent COVID-19 were collected in the United States, Italy and Spain.

The CDR3 spans 13 residues. Between the trimmed V and J ends, which lost 0 bases and 6 bases, there was a span of 10 bases. The germline CDR1 and CDR2 sequences are SGHRS and YFSETQ. TCRdb's table, derived via immunoSEQ multiplex PCR, lists solely in-frame clones and lacks some. The sample consists of about 380,000 clones, approximately 90% of them appearing once. Which cohort a participant joined came from the clinical history participants gave. The chain uses TRBV5-1 and TRBJ2-7, with a tentative D call TRBD2 (7 bases). The TCR comes from a woman under 30 who had recovered from COVID-19. The specimen was PBMCs or T cells enriched from blood (not recorded which). The CDR3 region has the DNA TGCGCCAGCAGCTTGGACGGGGGGCGCGAGCAGTACTTC. It is translated as CASSLDGGREQYF.